This T cell receptor (beta chain) was found in a study of T cell clonality in common variable immunodeficiency. Data came from immunoSEQ multiplex PCR; TCRdb stores just in-frame clones and leaves some out. The sample presents around 52,000 clones, none singletons. The CDR3 is 11 residues long. Germline CDR1 reads LNHDA; CDR2 reads SQIVND (reference sequence). V gave up 10 bases and J gave up 4 bases, with 10 bases separating them. This clone was seen at least ten times. Read coverage stops 3 residues before the CDR3 terminus; the germline J gene supplies the remainder. The clonotype was recovered from a person between 18 and 69 years old in good health. The chain uses TRBV19 and TRBJ1-2; the D gene is possibly TRBD1 (6 bases). Sequenced input: peripheral blood mononuclear cells. The sequenced part of the CDR3 DNA is TGTGCCACCTCGACAGGCTATGGC. Translated: CATSTGYG. The entire CDR3 protein reads CATSTGYGYTF.